These 25 T cell receptor beta chains were all obtained from the same sample, sequenced in a study of T-cell memory formation after mild COVID-19. TCRdb analysed the 5' RACE reads with MiXCR anew, one entry per CDR3 protein. The sample holds 100,000 to 150,000 distinct CDR3 sequences, approximately 17% seen once. The sequencing input was PBMCs or a T cell subset sorted from them (not recorded which). These receptors all come from a man aged 18-30 years who had mild COVID-19 (a few samples of this study predate the infection). Cell type and time point are not known.

This clonotype was observed a few times. The chain uses TRBV10-3 and TRBJ2-6, with TRBD2 as a possible D gene (6 bases). Germline V gene data show CDR1 as ENHRY and CDR2 as SYGVKD. V was cut by 2 bases and J by 2 bases, with 13 bases left in between. This CDR3 is built from 17 residues. DNA for the CDR3: TGTGCCATCAGTGAGGGCGGAGGGATAGCTGGGGCCAACGTCCTGACTTTC. This codes for CAISEGGGIAGANVLTF.

There are many counts of this clonotype. The V gene is TRBV18, the J gene TRBJ2-2; D not resolved. This CDR3 comprises 16 residues. Deletions cut 2 bases from V and 0 bases from J, with 10 bases between. CDR1 KGHSH and CDR2 LQKENI come from the germline V gene. The CDR3 sequence is CASSPWAAANTGELFF. CDR3 sequence (DNA): TGTGCCAGCTCACCATGGGCGGCCGCGAACACCGGGGAGCTGTTTTTT.

The sample holds many counts of this clonotype. The chain links TRBV20-1 to TRBJ2-3; possibly TRBD2 for D (5 bases). V was cut by 3 bases and J by 9 bases, with 10 bases left in between. In germline, CDR1 is DFQATT, CDR2 SNEGSKA (reference sequence). This CDR3 spans 11 amino acids. CDR3 sequence (DNA): TGCAGTGCTAGGCCCCTAGCCACGCAGTATTTT. Translating gives CSARPLATQYF.

This clonotype has a handful of counts. The chain employs TRBV5-1 and TRBJ1-2; TRBD1 agrees at 8 bases. The V segment lost 0 bases and the J segment 4 bases; nucleotides outside the gene matches: 8. CDR1 is SGHRS and CDR2 is YFSETQ in the germline V gene. This CDR3 has 16 amino acids. The CDR3 reads CASSLASLGQGYGYTF. The CDR3 DNA reads as TGCGCCAGCAGCTTGGCAAGCCTTGGACAGGGCTATGGCTACACCTTC.

This clonotype was picked up one time. The rearrangement uses TRBV5-1 and TRBJ2-3; 8 nucleotides match TRBD2. The V segment lost 4 bases and the J segment 3 bases; nucleotides outside the gene matches: 16. CDR3 size: 18 residues. The V gene's germline CDR1 is SGHRS and CDR2 YFSETQ. The DNA of the CDR3 is TGCGCCAGCAGCCACGGGACTAGAGGGGATAGCGGGACAGATACGCAGTATTTT. It encodes CASSHGTRGDSGTDTQYF.

This clonotype was detected only a few times. CDR3 sequence: CASSATGERTGELFF. As DNA, the CDR3 is TGTGCCAGCAGTGCTACAGGGGAAAGGACCGGGGAGCTGTTTTTT. The chain links TRBV25-1 to TRBJ2-2, with TRBD1 matching 7 bases. Germline assignment: CDR1 MGHDK and CDR2 SYGVNS. The CDR3 runs 15 residues. Trimming at V came to 4 bases and at J to 5 bases, leaving 7 bases not matched to a gene. Full variable domain (remainder filled in from reference TRBV25-1 and TRBJ2-2): EADIYQTPRYLVIGTGKKITLECSQTMGHDKMYWYQQDPGMELHLIHYSYGVNSTEKGDLSSESTVSRIRTEHFPLTLESARPSHTSQYLCASSATGERTGELFFGEGSRLTVL.

This clonotype was counted between two and nine times. The chain recombines TRBV12-3 or TRBV12-4 with TRBJ2-3; possibly TRBD1 or TRBD2 for D (5 bases each). Trimming stripped 7 bases from V and 2 bases from J, with 16 bases between. The CDR3 is made up of 15 amino acids. CDR3 sequence (DNA): TGTGCCAGCACCTCCGAGGGGTTTTCCACAGATACGCAGTATTTT. Residues: CASTSEGFSTDTQYF.

This clonotype has a handful of counts. Here the CDR3 reads CASSPGSNTGELFF. The DNA of the CDR3 is TGTGCCAGCAGCCCGGGGTCGAACACCGGGGAGCTGTTTTTT. The chain employs TRBV11-2 and TRBJ2-2, with D possibly TRBD2 on 5 matching bases. With 5 bases removed from V and 0 bases from J, the gap between germline ends came to 7 bases. Germline V CDR1 and CDR2: SGHAT, FQNNGV. CDR3 length: 14 amino acids.

V usage is TRBV7-9 and J usage is TRBJ2-5; D perhaps matches TRBD2 (5 bases). Germline V gene lookup returns CDR1 SEHNR and CDR2 FQNEAQ (reference sequence). Trimming removed 2 bases from V and 4 bases from J, with 11 bases in between. The CDR3 has 14 amino acids. The DNA of the CDR3 is TGTGCCAGCAGCTTAAACGGGGATGGAGAGACCCAGTACTTC. Its translation: CASSLNGDGETQYF. The whole variable domain, remainder taken from reference TRBV7-9 and TRBJ2-5, is DTGVSQNPRHKITKRGQNVTFRCDPISEHNRLYWYRQTLGQGPEFLTYFQNEAQLEKSRLLSDRFSAERPKGSFSTLEIQRTEQGDSAMYLCASSLNGDGETQYFGPGTRLLVL.

This clonotype was seen at least ten times. The chain carries TRBV7-2 and TRBJ1-1; TRBD1 matches 8 bases. Germline CDR1 reads SGHTA; CDR2 reads FQGNSA. With V trimmed by 8 bases and J by 11 bases, 13 bases remained unmatched. CDR3 length equals 13 residues. For the CDR3, the DNA is TGTGCCAGCGAACAGGGGGGAAATCCGGTCGCTTTCTTT. This gives the protein CASEQGGNPVAFF.

In this sample, this clonotype turned up a few times. This chain joins TRBV2 and TRBJ1-1, with 10 bases that match TRBD1. The CDR3 runs 12 residues. Germline V gene data show CDR1 as SNHLY and CDR2 as FYNNEI. Germline trimming cut 11 bases from V and 5 bases from J; bases unmatched to any gene: 5. This CDR3 reads CAGRTGGTEAFF. CDR3 DNA sequence: TGTGCCGGACGGACAGGGGGGACTGAAGCTTTCTTT.

The rearrangement joins TRBV6-2 or TRBV6-3 to TRBJ2-3; D call uncertain. Trimming left V 7 bases short and J 6 bases short, with 11 bases between. This CDR3 contains 12 residues. Germline values: CDR1 MNHEY, CDR2 SVGEGT. For the CDR3, the DNA is TGTGCCAGCAAGGCCCTCGGGGATACGCAGTATTTT. Its translation: CASKALGDTQYF.

The table lists this clonotype with a few counts. This chain connects TRBV24-1 to TRBJ2-3; D is uncertain. The V gene lost 7 bases and the J gene lost 4 bases, with 5 bases spanning the gap. Germline V gives CDR1 KGHDR, CDR2 SFDVKD. The CDR3 is made up of 11 amino acids. CDR3 sequence (DNA): TGTGCCACCAGCGCCTCAGATACGCAGTATTTT. Translating it yields CATSASDTQYF.

V and J are TRBV7-2 and TRBJ2-1; 9 bases align to TRBD1. CDR1 is SGHTA and CDR2 is FQGNSA in the germline V gene. Germline trimming cut 4 bases from V and 5 bases from J; bases unmatched to any gene: 6. CDR3 length: 15 amino acids. CDR3 amino acids: CASSSGQGPNNEQFF. The CDR3 DNA reads as TGTGCCAGCAGCTCGGGACAGGGCCCTAACAATGAGCAGTTCTTC.

The V call is TRBV4-2, the J call TRBJ1-2; D is unclear. The CDR3 contains 14 residues. Trimming removed 5 bases from V and 4 bases from J, with 14 bases in between. The germline V gene has CDR1 LGHNA and CDR2 YNFKEQ. In DNA, the CDR3 is TGTGCCAGCAGCGAGTTCTCGGGTGGCTATGGCTACACCTTC. Residues: CASSEFSGGYGYTF.

This clonotype occurred many times. The rearrangement joins TRBV4-2 to TRBJ2-3; D remains unclear. The CDR3 sequence is 16 residues long. Germline V CDR1 and CDR2: LGHNA, YNFKEQ. Deletions cut 1 base from V and 0 bases from J, with 11 bases between. In DNA, the CDR3 is TGTGCCAGCAGCCAAGTTGGCGGTTCTAGCACAGATACGCAGTATTTT. Its protein product is CASSQVGGSSTDTQYF.

Only a few counts were recorded for this clonotype. At one end the junction does not follow the germline gene, possibly because of a read error. The chain is built from TRBV7-7 and TRBJ2-5, with D possibly matching TRBD1 (6 bases). This CDR3 region has 15 residues. Germline CDR1 and CDR2: SSHAT and FNYEAQ (reference sequence). CDR3 in amino acids: CASSPGRGEWETQYF. CDR3 nucleotide sequence: TGTGCTAGCAGCCCAGGCAGGGGAGAATGGGAGACCCAGTACTTC.

The chain uses TRBV3-1 and TRBJ1-1; D ambiguous. CDR3 size: 13 residues. V was pared by 4 bases and J by 7 bases, with 13 bases between. Germline V lookup: CDR1 LGHDT, CDR2 YNNKEL (reference sequence). The CDR3 sequence: CASSLIAAGEAFF. The CDR3 DNA follows: TGTGCCAGCAGCCTTATTGCTGCGGGTGAAGCTTTCTTT.

The chain links TRBV6-6 to TRBJ2-5; D perhaps matches TRBD2 (6 bases). The CDR3 extends over 14 amino acids. CDR1 is MNHNY, CDR2 SVGAGI, per germline (reference sequence). The germline V and J ends were trimmed by 7 bases and 5 bases, with 17 bases remaining between them. The CDR3 DNA is TGTGCCAGCACTTCGGGGGAGCTCGGGGAGACCCAGTACTTC. Amino acid sequence: CASTSGELGETQYF.

The sample holds a few counts of this clonotype. The CDR3 loop is CASSLARTNTEAFF. The CDR3 DNA reads TGTGCCAGCAGCTTAGCCCGGACGAACACTGAAGCTTTCTTT. The chain carries TRBV7-2 and TRBJ1-1; D is unresolved. Germline loops: CDR1 SGHTA, CDR2 FQGNSA. This CDR3 spans 14 amino acids. Between the trimmed V and J ends, which lost 0 bases and 1 base, there was a span of 6 bases.

This clonotype was detected ten times or more. The chain uses TRBV12-3 or TRBV12-4 and TRBJ2-7, with TRBD1 identical over 8 bases. This CDR3 comprises 14 residues. The trim removed 1 base at V and 7 bases at J, leaving 6 bases unmatched. CDR3 bases: TGTGCCAGCAGTTTAGGGCAGGGGGCAGAGGAGCAGTACTTC. It translates to CASSLGQGAEEQYF.

V gene TRBV10-3 combines with J gene TRBJ1-3; no clear D. Per germline, CDR1 ENHRY and CDR2 SYGVKD. V was trimmed by 6 bases and J by 8 bases, leaving 8 bases between them. The CDR3 spans 11 residues. CDR3 loop: CAISTVDTIYF. The CDR3, as DNA: TGTGCCATCAGCACAGTGGACACCATATATTTT.

Only a few counts were recorded for this clonotype. The chain carries TRBV6-1 and TRBJ2-7; D is unclear. The CDR3 sequence is 13 residues long. The germline V and J ends were trimmed by 1 base and 6 bases, with 10 bases remaining between them. CDR1 is MNHNS, CDR2 SASEGT, per germline. As DNA, the CDR3 is TGTGCCAGCAGTGAAGTTGAAGGGCGCGAGCAGTACGTC. It is translated as CASSEVEGREQYV.

The gene calls are TRBV4-2 and TRBJ2-2; D unresolved. The CDR3 contains 14 residues. Germline assignment: CDR1 LGHNA and CDR2 YNFKEQ. Trimming pared 0 bases from V and 8 bases from J, leaving 10 bases between. This CDR3 reads CASSQEGLGGELFF. The CDR3 region has the DNA TGTGCCAGCAGCCAAGAAGGATTAGGGGGGGAGCTGTTTTTT.

The V and J genes are TRBV6-2 or TRBV6-3 and TRBJ1-2, with TRBD1 as a possible D gene (5 bases). Trimming removed 8 bases at V and 3 bases at J, with 13 bases between. The CDR3 length is 13 residues. The V gene's germline CDR1 is MNHEY and CDR2 SVGEGT. This CDR3 is CASARGADYGYTF. The CDR3 bases are TGTGCCAGCGCTCGGGGCGCCGACTATGGCTACACCTTC.